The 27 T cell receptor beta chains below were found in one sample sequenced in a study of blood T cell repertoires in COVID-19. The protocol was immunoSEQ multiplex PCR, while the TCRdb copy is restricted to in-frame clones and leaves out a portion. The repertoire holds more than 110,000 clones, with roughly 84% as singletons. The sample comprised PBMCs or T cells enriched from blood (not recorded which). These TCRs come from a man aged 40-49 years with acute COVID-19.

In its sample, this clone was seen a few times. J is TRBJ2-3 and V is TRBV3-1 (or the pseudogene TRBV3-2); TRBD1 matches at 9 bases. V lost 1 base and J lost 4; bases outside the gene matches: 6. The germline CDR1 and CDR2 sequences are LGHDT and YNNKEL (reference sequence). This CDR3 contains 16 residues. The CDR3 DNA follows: TGTGCCAGCAGCCAAGTTTCGGGACAGGGCTCAGATACGCAGTATTTT. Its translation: CASSQVSGQGSDTQYF.

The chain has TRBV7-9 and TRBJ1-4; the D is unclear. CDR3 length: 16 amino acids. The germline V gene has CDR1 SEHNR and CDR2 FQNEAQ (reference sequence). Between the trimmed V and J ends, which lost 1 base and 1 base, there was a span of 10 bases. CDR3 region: CASSLGPRGTNEKLFF. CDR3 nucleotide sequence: TGTGCCAGCAGCTTAGGGCCCCGAGGAACTAATGAAAAACTGTTTTTT.

This chain's CDR3 is CASSQEEGRNSPLHF. The CDR3 bases are TGCGCCAGCAGCCAAGAGGAGGGACGGAATTCACCCCTCCACTTT. The chain has TRBV4-3 and TRBJ1-6; the D gene is possibly TRBD1 (5 bases). Germline V lookup: CDR1 LGHNA, CDR2 YSLEER. The CDR3 runs to 15 residues. Trimming removed 0 bases from V and 7 bases from J, with 10 bases in between.

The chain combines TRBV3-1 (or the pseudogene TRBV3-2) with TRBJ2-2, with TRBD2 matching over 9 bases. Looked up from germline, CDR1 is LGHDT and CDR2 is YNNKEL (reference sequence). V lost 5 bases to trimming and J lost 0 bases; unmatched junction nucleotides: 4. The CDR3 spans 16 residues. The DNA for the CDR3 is TGTGCCAGCAGCTTTCTAGCGGGAACGAACACCGGGGAGCTGTTTTTT. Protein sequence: CASSFLAGTNTGELFF.

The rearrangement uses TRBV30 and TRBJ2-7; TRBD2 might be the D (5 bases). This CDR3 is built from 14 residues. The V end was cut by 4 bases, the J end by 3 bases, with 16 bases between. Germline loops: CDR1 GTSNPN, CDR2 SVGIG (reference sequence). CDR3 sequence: CAWIHRTGLYEQYF. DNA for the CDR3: TGTGCCTGGATTCATCGGACCGGACTCTACGAGCAGTACTTC.

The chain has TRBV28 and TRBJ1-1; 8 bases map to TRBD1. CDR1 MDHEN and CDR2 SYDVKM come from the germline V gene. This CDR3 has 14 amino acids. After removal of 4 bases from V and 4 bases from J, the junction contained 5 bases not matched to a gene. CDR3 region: CASSSSGGFTEAFF. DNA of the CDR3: TGTGCCAGCAGTTCATCAGGGGGCTTCACTGAAGCTTTCTTT.

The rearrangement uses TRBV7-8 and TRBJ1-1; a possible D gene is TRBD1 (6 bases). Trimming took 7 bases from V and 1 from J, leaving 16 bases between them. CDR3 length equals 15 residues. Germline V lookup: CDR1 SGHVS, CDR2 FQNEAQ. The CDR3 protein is CASTLRGQSNTEAFF. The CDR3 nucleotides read TGTGCCAGCACCCTTAGGGGACAATCGAACACTGAAGCTTTCTTT.

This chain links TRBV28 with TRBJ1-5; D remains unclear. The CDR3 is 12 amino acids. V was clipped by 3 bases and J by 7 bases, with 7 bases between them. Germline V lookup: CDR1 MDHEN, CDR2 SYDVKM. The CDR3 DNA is TGTGCCAGCAGTTTTTCTAGGCAGCCCCAGCATTTT. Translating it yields CASSFSRQPQHF.

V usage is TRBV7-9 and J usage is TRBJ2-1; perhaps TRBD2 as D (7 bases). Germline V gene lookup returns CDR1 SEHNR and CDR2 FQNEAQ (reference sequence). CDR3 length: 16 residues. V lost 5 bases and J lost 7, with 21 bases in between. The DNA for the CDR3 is TGTGCCAGCAGCCCCGGACTAGGGGGAGGTTGGAATGAGCAGTTCTTC. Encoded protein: CASSPGLGGGWNEQFF. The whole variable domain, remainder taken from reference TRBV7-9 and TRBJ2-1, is DTGVSQNPRHKITKRGQNVTFRCDPISEHNRLYWYRQTLGQGPEFLTYFQNEAQLEKSRLLSDRFSAERPKGSFSTLEIQRTEQGDSAMYLCASSPGLGGGWNEQFFGPGTRLTVL.

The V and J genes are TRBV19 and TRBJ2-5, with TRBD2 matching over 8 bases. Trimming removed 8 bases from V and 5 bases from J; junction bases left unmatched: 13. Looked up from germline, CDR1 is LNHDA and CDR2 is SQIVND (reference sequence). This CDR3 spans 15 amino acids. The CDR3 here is CASSLGRGAPETQYF. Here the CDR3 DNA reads TGTGCCAGTTCGCTAGGGCGGGGGGCCCCCGAGACCCAGTACTTC.

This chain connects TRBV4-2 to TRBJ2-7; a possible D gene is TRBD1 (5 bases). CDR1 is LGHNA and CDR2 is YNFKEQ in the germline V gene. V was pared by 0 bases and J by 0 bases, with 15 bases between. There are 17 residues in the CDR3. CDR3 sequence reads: CASSQDLWGQSSYEQYF. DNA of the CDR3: TGTGCCAGCAGCCAAGATCTCTGGGGCCAGAGCTCCTACGAGCAGTACTTC.

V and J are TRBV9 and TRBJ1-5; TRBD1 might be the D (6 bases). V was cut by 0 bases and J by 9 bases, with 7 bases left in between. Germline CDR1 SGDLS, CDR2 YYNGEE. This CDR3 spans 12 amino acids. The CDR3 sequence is CASSVEGGPQHF. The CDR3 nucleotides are TGTGCCAGCAGCGTAGAAGGGGGGCCCCAGCATTTT.

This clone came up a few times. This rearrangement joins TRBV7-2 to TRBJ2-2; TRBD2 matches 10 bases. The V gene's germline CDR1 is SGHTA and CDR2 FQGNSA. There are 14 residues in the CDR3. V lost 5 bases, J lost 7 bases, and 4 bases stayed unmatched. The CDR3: CASSARTSGGELFF. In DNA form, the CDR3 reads TGTGCCAGCAGCGCCCGGACTAGCGGCGGGGAGCTGTTTTTT.

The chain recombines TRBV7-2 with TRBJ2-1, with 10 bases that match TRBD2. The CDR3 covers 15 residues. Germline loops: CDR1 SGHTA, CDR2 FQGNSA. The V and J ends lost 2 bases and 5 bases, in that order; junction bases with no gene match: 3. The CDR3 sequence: CASSLWLAGDNEQFF. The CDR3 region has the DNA TGTGCCAGCAGCTTATGGCTAGCGGGAGACAATGAGCAGTTCTTC.

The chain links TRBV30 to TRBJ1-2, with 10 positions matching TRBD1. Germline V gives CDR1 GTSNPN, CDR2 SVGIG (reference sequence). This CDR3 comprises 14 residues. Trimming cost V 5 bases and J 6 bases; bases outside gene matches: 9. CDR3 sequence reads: CAWSWSGTGDGYTF. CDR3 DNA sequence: TGTGCCTGGTCCTGGTCCGGGACAGGGGATGGCTACACCTTC.

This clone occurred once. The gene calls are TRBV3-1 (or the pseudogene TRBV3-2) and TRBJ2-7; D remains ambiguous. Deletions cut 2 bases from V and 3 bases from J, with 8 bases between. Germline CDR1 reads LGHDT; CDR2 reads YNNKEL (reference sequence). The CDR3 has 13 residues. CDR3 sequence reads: CASSQTVLYEQYF. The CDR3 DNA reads TGTGCCAGCAGCCAAACGGTCCTCTACGAGCAGTACTTC.

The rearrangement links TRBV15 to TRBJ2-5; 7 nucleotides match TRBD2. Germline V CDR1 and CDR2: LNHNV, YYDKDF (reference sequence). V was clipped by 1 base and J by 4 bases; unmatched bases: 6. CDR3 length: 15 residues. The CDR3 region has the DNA TGTGCCACCAGCAGAGCGCGGGAGCGGGGAGAGACCCAGTACTTC. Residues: CATSRARERGETQYF. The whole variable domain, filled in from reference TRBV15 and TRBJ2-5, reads DAMVIQNPRYQVTQFGKPVTLSCSQTLNHNVMYWYQQKSSQAPKLLFHYYDKDFNNEADTPDNFQSRRPNTSFCFLDIRSPGLGDTAMYLCATSRARERGETQYFGPGTRLLVL.

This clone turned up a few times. The CDR3 spells CASSQFGQQGEAFF. CDR3 in DNA: TGTGCCAGCAGCCAATTTGGACAACAGGGTGAAGCTTTCTTT. This chain connects TRBV3-1 (or the pseudogene TRBV3-2) to TRBJ1-1; possibly TRBD1 for D (6 bases). This CDR3 spans 14 amino acids. V was pared by 2 bases and J by 7 bases, with 14 bases between. Germline V lookup: CDR1 LGHDT, CDR2 YNNKEL (reference sequence).

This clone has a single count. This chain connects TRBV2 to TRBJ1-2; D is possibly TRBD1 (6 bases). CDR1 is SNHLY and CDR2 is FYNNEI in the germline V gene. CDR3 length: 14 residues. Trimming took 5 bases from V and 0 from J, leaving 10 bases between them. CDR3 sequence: CASSPGEANYGYTF. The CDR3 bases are TGTGCCAGCAGTCCAGGGGAAGCTAACTATGGCTACACCTTC.

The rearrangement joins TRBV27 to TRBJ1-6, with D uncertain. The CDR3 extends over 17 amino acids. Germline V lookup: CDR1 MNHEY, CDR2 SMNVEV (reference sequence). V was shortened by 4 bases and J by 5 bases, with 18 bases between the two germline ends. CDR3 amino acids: CASSSSPPSTHNSPLHF. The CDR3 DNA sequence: TGTGCCAGCAGTTCCAGCCCCCCGTCGACACATAATTCACCCCTCCACTTT.

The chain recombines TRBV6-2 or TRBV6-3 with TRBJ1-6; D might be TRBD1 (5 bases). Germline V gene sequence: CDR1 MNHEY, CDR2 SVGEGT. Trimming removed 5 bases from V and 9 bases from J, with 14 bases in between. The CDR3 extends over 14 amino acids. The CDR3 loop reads CASSQTGPFSPLHF. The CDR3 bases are TGTGCCAGCAGTCAAACAGGCCCGTTTTCACCCCTCCACTTT.

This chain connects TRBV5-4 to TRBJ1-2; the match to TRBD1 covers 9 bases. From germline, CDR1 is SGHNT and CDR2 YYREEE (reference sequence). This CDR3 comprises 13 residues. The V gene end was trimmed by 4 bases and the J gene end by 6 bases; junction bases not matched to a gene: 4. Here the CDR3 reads CASSSGQGHGYTF. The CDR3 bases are TGTGCCAGCAGCAGTGGACAGGGGCATGGCTACACCTTC.

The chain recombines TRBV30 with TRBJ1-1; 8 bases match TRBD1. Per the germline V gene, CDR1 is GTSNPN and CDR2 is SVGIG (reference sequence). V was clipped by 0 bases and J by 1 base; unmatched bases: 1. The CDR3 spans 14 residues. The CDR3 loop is CAWSVGQGNTEAFF. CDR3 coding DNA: TGTGCCTGGAGTGTTGGACAGGGGAACACTGAAGCTTTCTTT.

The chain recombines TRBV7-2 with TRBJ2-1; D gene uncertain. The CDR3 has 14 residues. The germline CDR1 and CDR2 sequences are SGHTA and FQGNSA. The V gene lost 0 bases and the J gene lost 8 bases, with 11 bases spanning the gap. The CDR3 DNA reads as TGTGCCAGCAGCTTAGCCGGTAGAACAGATGAGCAGTTCTTC. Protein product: CASSLAGRTDEQFF. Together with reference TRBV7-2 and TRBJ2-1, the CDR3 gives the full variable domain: GAGVSQSPSNKVTEKGKDVELRCDPISGHTALYWYRQSLGQGLEFLIYFQGNSAPDKSGLPSDRFSAERTGGSVSTLTIQRTQQEDSAVYLCASSLAGRTDEQFFGPGTRLTVL.

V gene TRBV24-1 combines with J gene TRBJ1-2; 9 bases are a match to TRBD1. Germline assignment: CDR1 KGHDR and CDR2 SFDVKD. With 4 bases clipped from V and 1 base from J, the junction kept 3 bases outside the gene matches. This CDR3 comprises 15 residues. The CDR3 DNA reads TGTGCCACCAGTGACCCGACAGGGGGTAACTATGGCTACACCTTC. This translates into CATSDPTGGNYGYTF.

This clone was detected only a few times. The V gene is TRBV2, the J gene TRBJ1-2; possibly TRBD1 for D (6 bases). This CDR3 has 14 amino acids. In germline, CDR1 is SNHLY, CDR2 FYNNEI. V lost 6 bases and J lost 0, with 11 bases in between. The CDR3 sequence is CASSGDTTNYGYTF. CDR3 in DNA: TGTGCCAGCAGCGGGGACACAACTAACTATGGCTACACCTTC.

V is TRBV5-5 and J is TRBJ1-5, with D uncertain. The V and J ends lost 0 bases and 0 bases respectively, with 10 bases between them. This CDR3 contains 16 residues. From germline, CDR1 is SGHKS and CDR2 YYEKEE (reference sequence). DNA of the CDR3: TGTGCCAGCAGCTTGGTCGGCGGAGATAGCAATCAGCCCCAGCATTTT. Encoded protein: CASSLVGGDSNQPQHF.